This T cell receptor (beta chain) was observed in a study of spatial heterogeneity in lung cancer. Overall study context: In cases with available follow-up PBMC samples, these were sequenced at a median of around 2 years after resection. The study observed each unique TCR and UMI combination more than ten times on average in raw reads. The study, taken as a whole, reports: Ubiquitous expanded tumor TCRs showed up in blood more at resection than follow-up.

Every TCR cDNA molecule bore its own unique molecular identifier. Via MiXCR, TCRdb re-called the 5' RACE reads, giving one row per CDR3 protein. Among 60,000 to 85,000 distinct CDR3 sequences listed, 8% to 10% were seen once. Noted time point: blood at routine non-recurrence follow-up after resection. Ten or more counts support this clonotype. The target antigen is unknown. The sample was PBMCs, taken at follow-up. The sequence derives from a female donor with early-stage non-small cell lung cancer.

CDR3 bases: TGTGCCAGCAGCCAAGTTGGACTGCAGGGCTACACCTTC. Protein: CASSQVGLQGYTF. The chain recombines TRBV14 with TRBJ1-2; no reliable D call. The germline V and J ends were trimmed by 1 base and 8 bases, with 11 bases remaining between them. The CDR3 spans 13 residues. Germline values: CDR1 SGHDN, CDR2 FVKESK.